The 26 T cell receptor beta chains in this list originate from one sample, sequenced in a study of CD4 T cells in relation to SARS-CoV-2 and coronaviruses. For these receptors, no antigen is known. TCRdb keeps only in-frame clones here, not all; method: immunoSEQ multiplex PCR. The sample gives 30,000 to 40,000 clones, roughly 80% of which show up once; roughly 20% is in the top ten. What was sequenced was memory CD4+ T cells from PBMCs, cultured in vitro. These receptors all stem from an adult with COVID-19.

The chain combines TRBV6-5 with TRBJ2-7; no clear D. V lost 0 bases and J lost 2, with 8 bases in between. There are 14 residues in the CDR3. Germline loops: CDR1 MNHEY, CDR2 SVGAGI. The CDR3 nucleotides read TGTGCCAGCAGTTACTCAGGCGGACCCTACGAGCAGTACTTC. This codes for CASSYSGGPYEQYF.

This clone has just a few counts. This rearrangement joins TRBV3-1 (or the pseudogene TRBV3-2) to TRBJ1-1; D is unresolved. The CDR3 runs 14 residues. Germline V CDR1 and CDR2: LGHDT, YNNKEL (reference sequence). With 1 base removed from V and 8 bases from J, the gap between germline ends came to 14 bases. CDR3 DNA sequence: TGTGCCAGCAGCCAAGGTCAGGTTTCCAGGGAAGCTTTCTTT. The encoded protein is CASSQGQVSREAFF.

Only one count was recorded for this clone. This rearrangement joins TRBV11-2 to TRBJ2-7, with D tentatively TRBD2 (5 bases). V dropped 2 bases and J dropped 4 bases, with 18 bases sitting between them. CDR3 length equals 16 residues. Germline loops: CDR1 SGHAT, CDR2 FQNNGV. CDR3 coding DNA: TGTGCCAGCAGCTTACATGGTTTTTTTCGGGGATACGAGCAGTACTTC. Amino acids: CASSLHGFFRGYEQYF.

The chain combines TRBV5-1 with TRBJ2-4, with D maybe TRBD1 (5 bases). From germline, CDR1 is SGHRS and CDR2 YFSETQ. CDR3 length: 16 residues. V shed 2 bases and J shed 8 bases, with 20 bases lying between them. CDR3 nucleotides: TGCGCCAGCAGCTTAGGAAGGGGTTGGGCCAAGGACATTCAGTACTTC. Translated, it gives CASSLGRGWAKDIQYF.

The V call is TRBV3-1 (or the pseudogene TRBV3-2), the J call TRBJ1-2; D uncertain. CDR1 is LGHDT, CDR2 YNNKEL, per germline (reference sequence). Deletions cut 4 bases from V and 7 bases from J, with 10 bases between. The CDR3 contains 12 residues. The CDR3 DNA sequence: TGTGCCAGCAGCCCCCAAGGTCTTGGCTACACCTTC. This translates into CASSPQGLGYTF.

This clone was observed a few times. V is TRBV7-9 and J is TRBJ2-4, with 7 bases that match TRBD1. The CDR3 extends over 14 amino acids. V trimming: 2 bases; J trimming: 6 bases; junction bases outside the gene matches: 4. From germline, CDR1 is SEHNR and CDR2 FQNEAQ (reference sequence). The CDR3 bases are TGTGCCAGCAGCTTAACAGGGGATTCAAACATTCAGTACTTC. Translating gives CASSLTGDSNIQYF. The variable domain in full, with the rest retrieved from reference TRBV7-9 and TRBJ2-4, is DTGVSQNPRHKITKRGQNVTFRCDPISEHNRLYWYRQTLGQGPEFLTYFQNEAQLEKSRLLSDRFSAERPKGSFSTLEIQRTEQGDSAMYLCASSLTGDSNIQYFGAGTRLSVL.

The CDR3 region has the DNA TGTGCCAGCAGTTTATCAGGGGACATGGCCCGGGAGCAGTACTTC. Translation gives CASSLSGDMAREQYF. The V call is TRBV28, the J call TRBJ2-7; D may be TRBD1 (6 bases). The CDR3 runs 15 residues. The V end lost 1 base, the J end lost 7 bases, and 17 bases lay between the germline ends. Germline loops: CDR1 MDHEN, CDR2 SYDVKM.

This chain joins TRBV6-6 and TRBJ2-1; maybe TRBD2 (6 bases). V was clipped by 0 bases and J by 2 bases, with 8 bases between them. The CDR3 totals 15 residues. CDR1 is MNHNY and CDR2 is SVGAGI in the germline V gene (reference sequence). CDR3 protein: CASSYSGGTYNEQFF. The CDR3 DNA follows: TGTGCCAGCAGTTACTCGGGAGGCACCTACAATGAGCAGTTCTTC.

This clone came up once. V and J are TRBV15 and TRBJ1-5, with 9 bases identical to TRBD1. Trimming at V came to 1 base and at J to 4 bases, leaving 5 bases not matched to a gene. Germline V lookup: CDR1 LNHNV, CDR2 YYDKDF (reference sequence). The CDR3 consists of 16 residues. CDR3 amino acids: CATSRVRTGANQPQHF. The CDR3 DNA is TGTGCCACCAGCAGAGTAAGGACAGGGGCGAATCAGCCCCAGCATTTT.

The chain joins TRBV3-1 (or the pseudogene TRBV3-2) to TRBJ1-5; D unclear. Trimming left V 2 bases short and J 0 bases short, with 5 bases between. The CDR3 loop spans 14 amino acids. CDR1 LGHDT and CDR2 YNNKEL come from the germline V gene (reference sequence). CDR3 DNA: TGTGCCAGCAGCCAACAGGTTAGCAATCAGCCCCAGCATTTT. This codes for CASSQQVSNQPQHF.

This clone is classed as medium-sized. One end of the junction does not line up with germline, which may come from a read error. The rearrangement links TRBV3-1 (or the pseudogene TRBV3-2) to TRBJ2-5; weak D call: TRBD2 (5 bases). Germline CDR1 reads LGHDT; CDR2 reads YNNKEL (reference sequence). CDR3 length equals 14 residues. CDR3: CASSQEPSQGTQYF. CDR3 DNA: TGTGCCAGCAGCCAAGAACCTAGCCAAGGGACCCAGTACTTC.

This clone was recorded a few times. The chain couples TRBV7-9 to TRBJ1-3, with unresolved D. Deletions cut 1 base from V and 0 bases from J, with 4 bases between. The CDR3 runs 14 residues. The germline V gene encodes CDR1 SEHNR and CDR2 FQNEAQ (reference sequence). The chain's CDR3 is CASSLVSSGNTIYF. The CDR3 nucleotides read TGTGCCAGCAGCTTAGTTTCCTCTGGAAACACCATATATTTT.

This clone qualifies as medium-sized (0.01 to 0.1%). The V and J genes are TRBV6-1 and TRBJ2-7; 12 nucleotides line up with TRBD2. The CDR3 loop spans 16 amino acids. Trimming took 3 bases from V and 2 from J; bases not matched to a gene: 5. Germline V gene sequence: CDR1 MNHNS, CDR2 SASEGT. The CDR3 DNA sequence: TGTGCCAGCAGTGAGTGGACTAGCGGGGTTACCTACGAGCAGTACTTC. Translating gives CASSEWTSGVTYEQYF.

This rearrangement joins TRBV7-3 to TRBJ2-7; TRBD2 matches at 15 bases. The J segment lost 4 bases and the V segment lost 5 bases, leaving 18 bases of the junction unmatched. CDR3 length: 20 residues. From germline, CDR1 is SGHTA and CDR2 FQGTGA. The CDR3: CASSQGGAIGLAGGEYEQYF. The CDR3 coding sequence is TGTGCCAGCAGCCAAGGAGGCGCGATCGGACTAGCGGGAGGGGAGTACGAGCAGTACTTC.

The gene calls are TRBV19 and TRBJ1-5; weak D call: TRBD1 (6 bases). V lost 5 bases to trimming and J lost 4 bases, with 15 bases between them. The CDR3 contains 15 residues. CDR1 LNHDA and CDR2 SQIVND come from the germline V gene (reference sequence). In nucleotides, the CDR3 is TGTGCCAGTAGTCCCAAGGGGGAGGGAAATCAGCCCCAGCATTTT. Translated, it gives CASSPKGEGNQPQHF.

The chain carries TRBV7-6 and TRBJ2-2; 7 bases align to TRBD2. J lost 4 bases, V lost 0 bases, and 5 bases had no gene match. The CDR3 covers 16 residues. The germline V gene encodes CDR1 SGHVS and CDR2 FNYEAQ. The CDR3 is CASSLAGGTLTGELFF. CDR3 coding DNA: TGTGCCAGCAGCTTAGCGGGGGGGACCCTCACCGGGGAGCTGTTTTTT.

The rearrangement uses TRBV5-1 and TRBJ2-1; 11 positions match TRBD2. Germline CDR1 SGHRS, CDR2 YFSETQ. The CDR3 is made up of 15 amino acids. Trimming took 4 bases from V and 7 from J; bases not matched to a gene: 7. The CDR3 DNA is TGCGCCAGCAGCGTCACTAGCGGGAGATGGAATGAGCAGTTCTTC. It is translated as CASSVTSGRWNEQFF.

J is TRBJ2-3 and V is TRBV18; 16 nucleotides agree with TRBD2. CDR1 KGHSH and CDR2 LQKENI come from the germline V gene. The J segment lost 2 bases and the V segment lost 4 bases, leaving 9 bases of the junction unmatched. This CDR3 is built from 19 residues. CDR3 sequence: CASSLQRGTSGRVTDTQYF. CDR3 DNA sequence: TGTGCCAGCTCACTACAACGTGGGACTAGCGGGAGGGTCACAGATACGCAGTATTTT. Full variable domain (missing parts from reference TRBV18 and TRBJ2-3): NAGVMQNPRHLVRRRGQEARLRCSPMKGHSHVYWYRQLPEEGLKFMVYLQKENIIDESGMPKERFSAEFPKEGPSILRIQQVVRGDSAAYFCASSLQRGTSGRVTDTQYFGPGTRLTVL.

The V call is TRBV5-4, the J call TRBJ2-7, with 8 bases that match TRBD2. Per germline, CDR1 SGHNT and CDR2 YYREEE (reference sequence). CDR3 length equals 14 residues. The J segment lost 2 bases and the V segment lost 1 base, leaving 2 bases of the junction unmatched. The DNA of the CDR3 is TGTGCCAGCAGCTTGCGGGAGGGACCCTACGAGCAGTACTTC. It specifies CASSLREGPYEQYF.

The chain is built from TRBV28 and TRBJ2-1, with 16 nucleotides matching TRBD2. The J segment lost 4 bases and the V segment lost 6 bases, leaving 15 bases of the junction unmatched. The CDR3 extends over 20 amino acids. The germline V gene has CDR1 MDHEN and CDR2 SYDVKM. The CDR3 DNA reads TGTGCCAGCAGGAAAGAGGGACTAGCGGGAGGGCCTGGGAGTTACAATGAGCAGTTCTTC. Translated: CASRKEGLAGGPGSYNEQFF.

V and J are TRBV19 and TRBJ2-2, with TRBD2 matching over 8 bases. The trim removed 4 bases at V and 5 bases at J, leaving 9 bases unmatched. CDR1 LNHDA and CDR2 SQIVND come from the germline V gene (reference sequence). CDR3 size: 16 residues. CDR3 residues: CASSTIAGRGTGELFF. The CDR3, as DNA: TGTGCCAGTAGTACCATAGCGGGGAGGGGGACCGGGGAGCTGTTTTTT.

This chain uses TRBV15 with TRBJ1-6; TRBD1 is a possible D gene (5 bases). CDR1 is LNHNV and CDR2 is YYDKDF in the germline V gene (reference sequence). V was pared by 3 bases and J by 5 bases, with 8 bases between. The CDR3 length is 14 residues. The CDR3: CATSSRGNNSPLHF. In DNA form, the CDR3 reads TGTGCCACCAGCAGTAGGGGAAATAATTCACCCCTCCACTTT.

This clone was seen a single time. The chain combines TRBV11-2 with TRBJ1-2, with D perhaps TRBD1 (5 bases). CDR3 length: 16 residues. Germline V gene sequence: CDR1 SGHAT, CDR2 FQNNGV. V lost 1 base and J lost 2, with 14 bases in between. CDR3 region: CASSLASGRGNYGYTF. The CDR3 region has the DNA TGTGCCAGCAGCTTAGCTTCGGGGCGGGGAAACTATGGCTACACCTTC.

The rearrangement joins TRBV7-9 to TRBJ2-3; D is perhaps TRBD2 (7 bases). V was shortened by 1 base and J by 0 bases, with 14 bases between the two germline ends. The CDR3 runs to 17 residues. The germline V gene has CDR1 SEHNR and CDR2 FQNEAQ (reference sequence). CDR3 in amino acids: CASSLGGGGSSTDTQYF. DNA for the CDR3: TGTGCCAGCAGCTTAGGTGGGGGGGGCAGTAGCACAGATACGCAGTATTTT.

J is TRBJ2-1 and V is TRBV2; D perhaps matches TRBD2 (5 bases). V lost 7 bases and J 5 bases, leaving 18 bases between the germline ends. CDR3 length: 15 residues. Germline V lookup: CDR1 SNHLY, CDR2 FYNNEI. For the CDR3, the DNA is TGTGCCAGCACGCCCGCTGCGGGCCCCCACAATGAGCAGTTCTTC. Translation gives CASTPAAGPHNEQFF.

A single count supports this clone. The chain has TRBV10-3 and TRBJ2-3; 9 nucleotides line up with TRBD2. The trim removed 6 bases at V and 5 bases at J, leaving 12 bases unmatched. Germline lookup yields CDR1 ENHRY and CDR2 SYGVKD. The CDR3 has 16 residues. Written as DNA, the CDR3 is TGTGCCATCAGGGGATCGCGCGGGAGGGCAAGAGATACGCAGTATTTT. Its translation: CAIRGSRGRARDTQYF.